Each of the 12 T cell receptor beta chains below was sequenced from the same sample in a study of T cells in tuberculosis. Profiling relied on immunoSEQ multiplex PCR, and the TCRdb table lists in-frame clones only, not all of them. The table includes fewer than 40,000 clones, roughly 97% detected once. Sequenced input: PBMCs. All receptors come from a donor between 10 and 35 years old with latent tuberculosis or without tuberculosis infection.

CDR3: CASSTPGQGGTEAFF. CDR3 sequence (DNA): TGCGCCAGCAGCACACCGGGACAGGGGGGCACTGAAGCTTTCTTT. The chain links TRBV5-1 to TRBJ1-1; 11 bases agree with TRBD1. V shed 4 bases and J 4 bases; nucleotides not matched to a gene: 6. Germline CDR1 and CDR2: SGHRS and YFSETQ. The length of the CDR3 is 15 residues.

J is TRBJ1-1 and V is TRBV5-1; no definite D call. This CDR3 has 13 amino acids. The ends were cut back, 2 bases at V and 4 bases at J, with 9 bases in the middle. Germline loops: CDR1 SGHRS, CDR2 YFSETQ. The CDR3 region is CASSFRGPTEAFF. CDR3 bases: TGCGCCAGCAGCTTCAGAGGGCCCACTGAAGCTTTCTTT.

V gene TRBV30 combines with J gene TRBJ2-7; 7 bases agree with TRBD1. The CDR3 length is 15 residues. CDR1 and CDR2 (germline): GTSNPN, SVGIG (reference sequence). V was pared by 2 bases and J by 0 bases, with 7 bases of the junction left unmatched. CDR3 amino acids: CAWSNRDSSSYEQYF. The CDR3 DNA reads as TGTGCCTGGAGTAACCGGGACAGTAGCTCCTACGAGCAGTACTTC.

This chain links TRBV18 with TRBJ1-1; 7 nucleotides align to TRBD1. After removal of 0 bases from V and 4 bases from J, the junction contained 2 bases not matched to a gene. Germline values: CDR1 KGHSH, CDR2 LQKENI. The CDR3 length is 14 residues. The CDR3 sequence: CASSPPGTVTEAFF. CDR3 DNA: TGTGCCAGCTCACCACCGGGGACAGTCACTGAAGCTTTCTTT.

This chain uses TRBV27 with TRBJ2-7; 7 nucleotides match TRBD1. The trim removed 4 bases at V and 4 bases at J, leaving 10 bases unmatched. CDR3 size: 15 residues. The germline CDR1 and CDR2 sequences are MNHEY and SMNVEV (reference sequence). The CDR3 sequence is CASSSTRQGNYEQYF. As DNA, the CDR3 is TGTGCCAGCAGTTCTACCAGACAGGGAAATTACGAGCAGTACTTC.

With respect to this clone: Relative to the germline gene, one junction end is altered; a read error may explain this. This sequence joins TRBV5-4 and TRBJ2-5, with 7 bases aligning to TRBD1. The CDR3 has 15 residues. CDR1 SGHNT and CDR2 YYREEE come from the germline V gene (reference sequence). The CDR3 here is CASSLDVRGQETQYF. CDR3 in DNA: TGTGCCAGTAGCTTGGATGTCAGGGGGCAAGAGACCCAGTACTTC.

The chain uses TRBV7-8 and TRBJ2-2; 7 bases agree with TRBD2. The CDR3 spans 16 residues. In germline, CDR1 is SGHVS, CDR2 FQNEAQ. V dropped 0 bases and J dropped 6; count of bases not matched to a gene: 7. The DNA of the CDR3 is TGTGCCAGCAGCTTAGCGCGTCAGCGGGGTGCCGGGGAGCTGTTTTTT. Its translation: CASSLARQRGAGELFF.

V and J are TRBV6-1 and TRBJ1-5; D is unclear. This CDR3 spans 15 amino acids. Germline V gene data show CDR1 as MNHNS and CDR2 as SASEGT. The V and J ends lost 3 bases and 2 bases respectively, with 11 bases between them. The CDR3 DNA reads as TGTGCCAGCAGTGATCGGTCTGAACGCAATCAGCCCCAGCATTTT. As protein: CASSDRSERNQPQHF.

This clone appeared a single time. The chain joins TRBV25-1 to TRBJ2-1, with 11 bases fitting TRBD2. Germline CDR1 and CDR2: MGHDK and SYGVNS. The CDR3 has 15 residues. V lost 5 bases and J lost 6; bases outside the gene matches: 6. The CDR3 DNA reads as TGTGCCAGCAGTTTAGCGGGAGGGCCAGGCAATGAGCAGTTCTTC. Protein product: CASSLAGGPGNEQFF.

This sequence joins TRBV11-3 and TRBJ2-1; 11 bases agree with TRBD2. CDR1 and CDR2 (germline): SGHNT, YENEEA. J lost 5 bases, V lost 5 bases, and 14 bases had no gene match. This CDR3 comprises 18 residues. CDR3 amino acids: CASSKGTSGLQENNEQFF. Written as DNA, the CDR3 is TGTGCCAGCAGCAAAGGGACTAGCGGACTCCAGGAAAACAATGAGCAGTTCTTC.

The chain employs TRBV5-1 and TRBJ2-7; tentatively, D is TRBD2 (6 bases). V was clipped by 5 bases and J by 4 bases, with 13 bases between them. Germline loops: CDR1 SGHRS, CDR2 YFSETQ. The CDR3 is made up of 13 amino acids. The CDR3 DNA reads TGCGCCAGCAGATGGACGCGGGAATACGAGCAGTACTTC. Protein: CASRWTREYEQYF.

The chain links TRBV7-2 to TRBJ2-5; 16 bases line up with TRBD2. Germline CDR1 reads SGHTA; CDR2 reads FQGNSA. The CDR3 runs to 16 residues. V was pared by 5 bases and J by 6 bases, with 6 bases of the junction left unmatched. The CDR3 nucleotides read TGTGCCAGCAGCCCCGGGACTAGCGGGGGGGGGAAGACCCAGTACTTC. Residues: CASSPGTSGGGKTQYF.